Listed here are 29 T cell receptor beta chains from one sample, sequenced in a study of T cell changes during pregnancy in multiple sclerosis. Here immunoSEQ multiplex PCR was the method, and the copy in TCRdb shows in-frame clones only, minus some. The table lists some 40,000 clones, around 93% of them singletons, with about 0.33% in the top ten. Here the sequenced sample was CD4+ T cells from peripheral blood mononuclear cells, taken after pregnancy. The receptors shown here come from a female donor with multiple sclerosis, enrolled in a pregnancy study.

J is TRBJ1-1 and V is TRBV30; D gene ambiguous. Trimming removed 5 bases at V and 5 bases at J, with 6 bases between. Germline loops: CDR1 GTSNPN, CDR2 SVGIG (reference sequence). The CDR3 totals 10 residues. DNA of the CDR3: TGTGCCTGGGTGCAGACTGAAGCTTTCTTT. Translation: CAWVQTEAFF.

The V and J genes are TRBV19 and TRBJ1-1; 9 nucleotides agree with TRBD1. The CDR3 is 16 residues long. Germline V gives CDR1 LNHDA, CDR2 SQIVND (reference sequence). J was trimmed by 0 bases and V by 6 bases; bases with no gene match: 8. This CDR3 reads CASSRKGDRVNTEAFF. The CDR3 DNA reads as TGTGCCAGTAGCAGGAAGGGGGACAGGGTGAACACTGAAGCTTTCTTT.

The J gene is TRBJ1-2, the V gene TRBV7-8, with 8 bases aligning to TRBD1. The CDR3 extends over 13 amino acids. J was trimmed by 6 bases and V by 1 base; bases with no gene match: 1. Per germline, CDR1 SGHVS and CDR2 FQNEAQ. CDR3 amino acids: CASSLVRGHGYTF. CDR3 sequence (DNA): TGTGCCAGCAGCTTAGTCAGGGGGCATGGCTACACCTTC. The full variable domain, with the rest looked up from reference TRBV7-8 and TRBJ1-2, is GAGVSQSPRYKVAKRGQDVALRCDPISGHVSLFWYQQALGQGPEFLTYFQNEAQLDKSGLPSDRFFAERPEGSVSTLKIQRTQQEDSAVYLCASSLVRGHGYTFGSGTRLTVV.

This sequence joins TRBV9 and TRBJ1-2, with 8 bases aligning to TRBD1. The V and J ends lost 3 bases and 4 bases, in that order; junction bases with no gene match: 8. Per the germline V gene, CDR1 is SGDLS and CDR2 is YYNGEE. The CDR3 covers 15 residues. CDR3 in DNA: TGTGCCAGCAGCGAGCTGAGGACAGGGATCTATGGCTACACCTTC. Its protein product is CASSELRTGIYGYTF.

The CDR3 sequence: CASSYSRPVTGPYTF. CDR3 bases: TGTGCCAGCAGTTACTCTAGGCCCGTCACAGGCCCATACACCTTC. The chain has TRBV6-5 and TRBJ1-2, with D possibly being TRBD1 (5 bases). Between the trimmed V and J ends, which lost 0 bases and 11 bases, there was a span of 19 bases. The CDR3 runs to 15 residues. Germline V lookup: CDR1 MNHEY, CDR2 SVGAGI.

This CDR3 reads CASSLVRVGYTF. DNA of the CDR3: TGTGCCAGCAGCTTAGTCCGGGTTGGCTACACCTTC. This rearrangement joins TRBV7-2 to TRBJ1-2; D gene uncertain. The length of the CDR3 is 12 residues. The V end was cut by 1 base, the J end by 7 bases, with 7 bases between. CDR1 and CDR2 (germline): SGHTA, FQGNSA.

The chain has TRBV6-6 and TRBJ1-1, with D possibly being TRBD1 (5 bases). V lost 2 bases to trimming and J lost 5 bases, with 9 bases between them. The CDR3 runs 13 residues. Germline values: CDR1 MNHNY, CDR2 SVGAGI (reference sequence). This CDR3 is CASSYGGRTEAFF. CDR3 nucleotides: TGTGCCAGCAGTTACGGGGGGAGGACTGAAGCTTTCTTT.

V is TRBV18 and J is TRBJ1-6; TRBD1 matches at 9 bases. In germline, CDR1 is KGHSH, CDR2 LQKENI. This CDR3 has 13 amino acids. The junction had 3 bases not matched to a gene; V was cut back by 8 bases and J by 7 bases. This CDR3 is CASATGGNSPLHF. The CDR3 DNA is TGTGCCAGCGCCACAGGGGGCAATTCACCCCTCCACTTT.

The chain uses TRBV6-5 and TRBJ1-5; no clear D. V was trimmed by 8 bases and J by 3 bases, leaving 11 bases between them. The CDR3 runs to 13 residues. Germline V gene lookup returns CDR1 MNHEY and CDR2 SVGAGI. CDR3 in DNA: TGTGCCAGCGCGGCCCTCAACAATCAGCCCCAGCATTTT. Translating it yields CASAALNNQPQHF.

The chain has TRBV12-5 and TRBJ1-1; 7 positions match TRBD1. Germline V gene sequence: CDR1 LGHNT, CDR2 FRNRAP. The CDR3 consists of 20 residues. The V and J ends lost 3 bases and 5 bases, in that order; junction bases with no gene match: 24. CDR3 DNA sequence: TGTGCTAGTGGTTTCTCGCAAAAAATGCGAGCCAGACAGGGAACAACTGAAGCTTTCTTT. Amino acids: CASGFSQKMRARQGTTEAFF. Using reference TRBV12-5 and TRBJ1-1 for the parts outside the CDR3, the full variable domain is DARVTQTPRHKVTEMGQEVTMRCQPILGHNTVFWYRQTMMQGLELLAYFRNRAPLDDSGMPKDRFSAEMPDATLATLKIQPSEPRDSAVYFCASGFSQKMRARQGTTEAFFGQGTRLTVV.

The chain links TRBV18 to TRBJ2-3, with D possibly being TRBD1 (5 bases). The germline gives CDR1 KGHSH, CDR2 LQKENI. Deletions cut 3 bases from V and 3 bases from J, with 16 bases between. The CDR3 runs to 16 residues. CDR3: CASSPRTGTRTDTQYF. CDR3 DNA sequence: TGTGCCAGCTCACCCCGAACAGGAACCCGGACAGATACGCAGTATTTT.

CDR3 bases: TGTGCCAGCAGTGAAAGGGGGAACACTGAAGCTTTCTTT. Its translation: CASSERGNTEAFF. The rearrangement links TRBV6-1 to TRBJ1-1; weak D call: TRBD1 (5 bases). The CDR3 has 13 residues. CDR1 is MNHNS, CDR2 SASEGT, per germline. Trimming stripped 2 bases from V and 1 base from J, with 5 bases between.

The chain is built from TRBV7-3 and TRBJ2-2; D is undetermined. The germline CDR1 and CDR2 sequences are SGHTA and FQGTGA. Deletions cut 3 bases from V and 0 bases from J, with 11 bases between. CDR3 length: 16 amino acids. The CDR3 DNA reads as TGTGCCAGCAGCTTTATTCGGTCTGCGAACACCGGGGAGCTGTTTTTT. It translates to CASSFIRSANTGELFF. The full variable domain, completed using reference TRBV7-3 and TRBJ2-2, is GAGVSQTPSNKVTEKGKYVELRCDPISGHTALYWYRQSLGQGPEFLIYFQGTGAADDSGLPNDRFFAVRPEGSVSTLKIQRTERGDSAVYLCASSFIRSANTGELFFGEGSRLTVL.

The chain couples TRBV7-3 to TRBJ1-1; 9 bases line up with TRBD1. With 0 bases clipped from V and 5 bases from J, the junction kept 4 bases outside the gene matches. CDR3 length: 15 residues. The germline CDR1 and CDR2 sequences are SGHTA and FQGTGA. CDR3 DNA: TGTGCCAGCAGCTTAACGGGGACAGGGACAACTGAAGCTTTCTTT. Protein sequence: CASSLTGTGTTEAFF.

This clone was observed a single time. DNA of the CDR3: TGTGCCAGCTCACCAGGACTAGCGGGGGGGCCAGATACGCAGTATTTT. Protein sequence: CASSPGLAGGPDTQYF. V and J are TRBV18 and TRBJ2-3; TRBD2 matches at 15 bases. Germline V gives CDR1 KGHSH, CDR2 LQKENI. The CDR3 is 16 residues long. J was trimmed by 4 bases and V by 2 bases; bases with no gene match: 1.

This clone was observed a single time. The chain links TRBV10-1 to TRBJ2-4; 8 bases are a match to TRBD1. This CDR3 has 13 amino acids. J was trimmed by 5 bases and V by 5 bases; bases with no gene match: 2. The germline gives CDR1 WNHNN, CDR2 SYGVQD (reference sequence). The CDR3 here is CASSMDRENIQYF. DNA of the CDR3: TGCGCCAGCAGTATGGACAGGGAAAACATTCAGTACTTC.

The chain uses TRBV2 and TRBJ2-5; D gene ambiguous. The CDR3 sequence is 16 residues long. CDR1 and CDR2 (germline): SNHLY, FYNNEI. V gave up 7 bases and J gave up 3 bases, with 21 bases separating them. The CDR3 coding sequence is TGTGCCAGCAATCTACCAGGCGCAAGGCCCGAAGAGACCCAGTACTTC. It encodes CASNLPGARPEETQYF.

The chain recombines TRBV5-4 with TRBJ1-3; TRBD1 is a possible D gene (6 bases). V was pared by 7 bases and J by 4 bases, with 15 bases between. There are 14 residues in the CDR3. CDR1 SGHNT and CDR2 YYREEE come from the germline V gene (reference sequence). The DNA for the CDR3 is TGTGCCAGCTCGCGGGGGGCGGAAGGAAACACCATATATTTT. Translating it yields CASSRGAEGNTIYF.

This clone appeared a single time. The rearrangement joins TRBV9 to TRBJ2-3; 10 nucleotides match TRBD2. The V segment lost 0 bases and the J segment 2 bases; nucleotides outside the gene matches: 3. The germline V gene encodes CDR1 SGDLS and CDR2 YYNGEE. This CDR3 comprises 16 residues. This chain's CDR3 is CASSVELAGITDTQYF. The CDR3 bases are TGTGCCAGCAGCGTAGAACTAGCGGGGATCACAGATACGCAGTATTTT.

The J gene is TRBJ2-1, the V gene TRBV4-2, with TRBD2 identical over 9 bases. The CDR3 totals 15 residues. The V and J ends lost 0 bases and 4 bases, in that order; junction bases with no gene match: 1. Germline assignment: CDR1 LGHNA and CDR2 YNFKEQ. This CDR3 is CASSQDLAGYNEQFF. The DNA for the CDR3 is TGTGCCAGCAGCCAAGATCTAGCGGGGTACAATGAGCAGTTCTTC.

The DNA for the CDR3 is TGTGCCAGCAGCTTGAGTGGGGCGGGGTTAGCCTACGAGCAGTACTTC. This translates into CASSLSGAGLAYEQYF. The chain uses TRBV5-4 and TRBJ2-7, with a weak D call TRBD2 (6 bases). The CDR3 totals 16 residues. Trimming shortened V by 1 base and J by 2 bases, and 16 bases separated the two germline ends. Germline V gene data show CDR1 as SGHNT and CDR2 as YYREEE (reference sequence).

The chain carries TRBV7-2 and TRBJ2-7; 10 bases align to TRBD1. CDR3 length: 17 amino acids. Germline-derived CDR1 and CDR2 are SGHTA and FQGNSA. Germline trimming cut 2 bases from V and 7 bases from J; bases unmatched to any gene: 14. The CDR3 sequence: CASSLPTLRDRGWEQYF. The CDR3 DNA reads as TGTGCCAGCAGCTTACCTACTCTCCGGGACAGGGGTTGGGAGCAGTACTTC.

The chain has TRBV19 and TRBJ1-2; the match to TRBD1 covers 10 bases. The V segment lost 8 bases and the J segment 4 bases; nucleotides outside the gene matches: 1. CDR3 length equals 12 residues. In germline, CDR1 is LNHDA, CDR2 SQIVND (reference sequence). CDR3 nucleotide sequence: TGTGCCAGTCGGGACAGGGGCTATGGCTACACCTTC. Translated, it gives CASRDRGYGYTF.

The chain carries TRBV9 and TRBJ2-1; TRBD2 aligns across 14 bases. There are 18 residues in the CDR3. CDR1 is SGDLS and CDR2 is YYNGEE in the germline V gene. V was pared by 0 bases and J by 3 bases, with 5 bases of the junction left unmatched. Here the CDR3 reads CASSVATSGGAGYNEQFF. The DNA of the CDR3 is TGTGCCAGCAGCGTAGCGACTAGCGGGGGGGCCGGCTACAATGAGCAGTTCTTC.

In this sample, this clone turned up a few times. The V and J genes are TRBV2 and TRBJ1-3; D perhaps matches TRBD1 (6 bases). Deletions cut 6 bases from V and 0 bases from J, with 12 bases between. This CDR3 has 15 residues. The germline V gene has CDR1 SNHLY and CDR2 FYNNEI. DNA for the CDR3: TGTGCCAGCAGCACGGGACAAACCTCTGGAAACACCATATATTTT. Its translation: CASSTGQTSGNTIYF. The full variable domain, in which reference TRBV2 and TRBJ1-3 provide the parts outside the CDR3, is EPEVTQTPSHQVTQMGQEVILRCVPISNHLYFYWYRQILGQKVEFLVSFYNNEISEKSEIFDDQFSVERPDGSNFTLKIRSTKLEDSAMYFCASSTGQTSGNTIYFGEGSWLTVV.

The chain combines TRBV5-4 with TRBJ2-7, with 10 bases aligning to TRBD1. The CDR3 consists of 16 residues. Germline CDR1 and CDR2: SGHNT and YYREEE (reference sequence). Trimming took 0 bases from V and 3 from J; bases not matched to a gene: 6. The CDR3 DNA is TGTGCCAGCAGCTTGGTTGGACGGACAGGGGGCTACGAGCAGTACTTC. The encoded protein is CASSLVGRTGGYEQYF.

This sequence joins TRBV6-5 and TRBJ1-1; D remains ambiguous. This CDR3 is 13 amino acids long. Germline V gives CDR1 MNHEY, CDR2 SVGAGI. V was trimmed by 10 bases and J by 4 bases, leaving 16 bases between them. The CDR3 region has the DNA TGTGCCACCATGACTATCCGGGGCACTGAAGCTTTCTTT. Protein: CATMTIRGTEAFF.

The chain recombines TRBV27 with TRBJ1-2; no firm D call. V was shortened by 5 bases and J by 8 bases, with 24 bases between the two germline ends. Per germline, CDR1 MNHEY and CDR2 SMNVEV (reference sequence). The CDR3 length is 16 residues. CDR3 nucleotide sequence: TGTGCCAGCAGTCCCTCCCGGACTGCAACCTTTCGGGGCTACACCTTC. Its translation is CASSPSRTATFRGYTF.

With respect to this clone: No DNA is shown, since the ends of the CDR3 on it are uncertain; the CDR3 is the one TCRdb lists. The chain combines TRBV29-1 with TRBJ2-1; the D segment call TRBD1 is taken from the table without a DNA check. Germline V gene lookup returns CDR1 SQVTM and CDR2 ANQGSEA. Both ends counted, the CDR3 spans 12 residues. CDR3 in amino acids: CSVINVFGTGIF.